The 26 T cell receptor beta chains below were found in one sample sequenced in a study of human T cells and chemical hapten exposure. In TCRdb, the RACE reads were re-called with MiXCR into one record per CDR3 protein. Of 40,000 to 65,000 distinct CDR3 sequences in the sample, approximately 10% were seen once. The time point: patch test 1, 2 weeks after DPC sensitization. Treatment described: therapeutic diphenylcyclopropenone sensitization with weekly scalp DPC. Extraction of total RNA was performed on unfractionated whole blood. Sequenced here: whole blood, sampled in connection with sensitization to the hapten diphenylcyclopropenone (DPC). Receptors originate from a middle-aged woman with alopecia areata. Some clones in this sample may be carry-over from other donors' samples.

The chain joins TRBV27 to TRBJ2-2; TRBD1 agrees at 8 bases. The ends lost 6 bases at V and 7 bases at J; junction bases unmatched: 13. CDR3 length: 16 residues. From germline, CDR1 is MNHEY and CDR2 SMNVEV (reference sequence). Here the CDR3 DNA reads TGTGCCAGCAGGGGAAGTCAGGGGGCGCCCGGCGGGGAGCTGTTTTTT. Translation: CASRGSQGAPGGELFF.

This clonotype was seen repeatedly, ten times or more. The chain joins TRBV5-1 to TRBJ2-1, with 13 bases matching TRBD2. Germline CDR1 and CDR2: SGHRS and YFSETQ. V shed 4 bases, J shed 10 bases, and the junction held 8 bases outside the gene matches. The CDR3 runs to 15 residues. CDR3 DNA: TGCGCCAGCAGCCCCGGACTAGCGGGAGCATGGGAGCAGTTCTTC. Residues: CASSPGLAGAWEQFF.

This clonotype appeared a few times. The rearrangement links TRBV28 to TRBJ1-2; D gene ambiguous. CDR1 is MDHEN and CDR2 is SYDVKM in the germline V gene. This CDR3 contains 16 residues. With 4 bases removed from V and 0 bases from J, the gap between germline ends came to 15 bases. As DNA, the CDR3 is TGTGCCAGCAGTTCCCATCCGGGAAGACCTAACTATGGCTACACCTTC. It encodes CASSSHPGRPNYGYTF.

The table lists this clonotype with many counts. This chain joins TRBV18 and TRBJ1-1, with D unresolved. V lost 2 bases to trimming and J lost 7 bases, with 17 bases between them. CDR1 is KGHSH, CDR2 LQKENI, per germline. CDR3 size: 15 residues. The CDR3 sequence is CASSPSGDPRGEAFF. The CDR3 DNA follows: TGTGCCAGCTCACCATCTGGAGACCCCAGAGGTGAAGCTTTCTTT. The full variable domain, in which reference TRBV18 and TRBJ1-1 provide the parts outside the CDR3, is NAGVMQNPRHLVRRRGQEARLRCSPMKGHSHVYWYRQLPEEGLKFMVYLQKENIIDESGMPKERFSAEFPKEGPSILRIQQVVRGDSAAYFCASSPSGDPRGEAFFGQGTRLTVV.

Many counts were recorded for this clonotype. The chain uses TRBV29-1 and TRBJ2-3, with 8 bases that match TRBD2. Germline V gives CDR1 SQVTM, CDR2 ANQGSEA. The CDR3 has 14 amino acids. After removal of 6 bases from V and 0 bases from J, the junction contained 5 bases not matched to a gene. CDR3 protein: CSVLAVHSTDTQYF. The CDR3 DNA reads TGCAGCGTACTAGCGGTCCATAGCACAGATACGCAGTATTTT.

This clonotype has more than one count but fewer than ten. The chain joins TRBV19 to TRBJ1-5; D is ambiguous. Trimming removed 7 bases at V and 1 base at J, with 8 bases between. Germline loops: CDR1 LNHDA, CDR2 SQIVND (reference sequence). The CDR3 loop spans 13 amino acids. The CDR3 bases are TGTGCCAGTACGGTCAACAGCAATCAGCCCCAGCATTTT. It specifies CASTVNSNQPQHF. Based on the CDR3 plus reference TRBV19 and TRBJ1-5, the full variable domain is DGGITQSPKYLFRKEGQNVTLSCEQNLNHDAMYWYRQDPGQGLRLIYYSQIVNDFQKGDIAEGYSVSREKKESFPLTVTSAQKNPTAFYLCASTVNSNQPQHFGDGTRLSIL.

The V call is TRBV5-4, the J call TRBJ2-1; D may be TRBD2 (5 bases). Germline V gene sequence: CDR1 SGHNT, CDR2 YYREEE (reference sequence). V was cut by 4 bases and J by 7 bases, with 15 bases left in between. This CDR3 spans 14 amino acids. CDR3 sequence: CASSLPPGKNEQFF. The CDR3 DNA reads as TGTGCCAGCAGCCTGCCGCCGGGGAAAAATGAGCAGTTCTTC.

CDR3 in DNA: TGCAGCGCCGTCCTTTCCACTGAAGCTTTCTTT. This encodes CSAVLSTEAFF. The chain links TRBV29-1 to TRBJ1-1, with D unclear. Germline V gives CDR1 SQVTM, CDR2 ANQGSEA. The CDR3 length is 11 residues. With 7 bases removed from V and 4 bases from J, the gap between germline ends came to 10 bases.

This clonotype was found many times. The J gene is TRBJ2-6, the V gene TRBV4-1, with TRBD1 matching 7 bases. V lost 8 bases to trimming and J lost 0 bases; unmatched junction nucleotides: 16. This CDR3 has 19 amino acids. In germline, CDR1 is MGHRA, CDR2 YSYEKL. DNA for the CDR3: TGCGCCAGCTCCCGCCAATACGGGACAGCCTACTCTGGGGCCAACGTCCTGACTTTC. This gives the protein CASSRQYGTAYSGANVLTF.

This clonotype was picked up many times. The V call is TRBV5-4, the J call TRBJ2-7, with D unresolved. Germline CDR1 and CDR2: SGHNT and YYREEE (reference sequence). The CDR3 covers 13 residues. V lost 0 bases and J lost 5, with 9 bases in between. CDR3 nucleotide sequence: TGTGCCAGCAGCTTGGCCGGTGGGGACGAGCAGTACTTC. Translation: CASSLAGGDEQYF.

This clonotype has a count of ten or more. The chain uses TRBV6-5 and TRBJ2-1; 13 bases match TRBD2. V trimming: 5 bases; J trimming: 10 bases; junction bases outside the gene matches: 5. Germline CDR1 MNHEY, CDR2 SVGAGI. CDR3 length equals 14 residues. The CDR3 here is CASSPGTSGKEQFF. DNA of the CDR3: TGTGCCAGCAGTCCCGGGACTAGCGGGAAGGAGCAGTTCTTC.

The rearrangement joins TRBV18 to TRBJ1-4; D not resolved. With 0 bases removed from V and 8 bases from J, the gap between germline ends came to 7 bases. This CDR3 is 13 amino acids long. Germline V gene data show CDR1 as KGHSH and CDR2 as LQKENI. The CDR3 protein is CASSPPYEEKLFF. The DNA of the CDR3 is TGTGCCAGCTCACCACCTTACGAGGAAAAACTGTTTTTT. Using reference TRBV18 and TRBJ1-4 for the parts outside the CDR3, the full variable domain is NAGVMQNPRHLVRRRGQEARLRCSPMKGHSHVYWYRQLPEEGLKFMVYLQKENIIDESGMPKERFSAEFPKEGPSILRIQQVVRGDSAAYFCASSPPYEEKLFFGSGTQLSVL.

This clonotype came up a few times. The V call is TRBV6-5, the J call TRBJ2-2; TRBD1 matches 7 bases. The CDR3 covers 15 residues. Trimming removed 2 bases from V and 6 bases from J; junction bases left unmatched: 6. CDR1 is MNHEY and CDR2 is SVGAGI in the germline V gene. CDR3 in amino acids: CASSYGTVGPGELFF. Written as DNA, the CDR3 is TGTGCCAGCAGTTACGGGACAGTCGGCCCCGGGGAGCTGTTTTTT.

At least ten counts were recorded for this clonotype. DNA for the CDR3: TGTGCCAGCTCCTCACCGGGGTCGCCAACCTACAATGAGCAGTTCTTC. This encodes CASSSPGSPTYNEQFF. V is TRBV7-2 and J is TRBJ2-1; D is perhaps TRBD2 (5 bases). The CDR3 sequence is 16 residues long. Trimming removed 8 bases at V and 2 bases at J, with 19 bases between. Germline V gene data show CDR1 as SGHTA and CDR2 as FQGNSA.

This clonotype was detected only a few times. V usage is TRBV9 and J usage is TRBJ2-2; D not certain. The V and J ends lost 4 bases and 8 bases respectively, with 15 bases between them. From germline, CDR1 is SGDLS and CDR2 YYNGEE. The CDR3 consists of 14 residues. The chain's CDR3 is CASSSRTLRGELFF. The CDR3 DNA reads TGTGCCAGCAGCTCTCGGACCCTTCGAGGGGAGCTGTTTTTT.

This clonotype was observed many times. CDR3 nucleotides: TGTGCCAGCTCACCGGCCGGGGGGCGGCCCTACGAGCAGTACTTC. Protein: CASSPAGGRPYEQYF. The genes are TRBV18 and TRBJ2-7; D possibly corresponds to TRBD2 (7 bases). V was cut by 3 bases and J by 2 bases, with 14 bases left in between. The CDR3 runs to 15 residues. Germline lookup yields CDR1 KGHSH and CDR2 LQKENI.

This clonotype has a count of ten or more. The chain uses TRBV5-4 and TRBJ2-2; TRBD1 aligns across 10 bases. The germline V gene encodes CDR1 SGHNT and CDR2 YYREEE (reference sequence). The J segment lost 4 bases and the V segment lost 6 bases, leaving 12 bases of the junction unmatched. The CDR3 has 17 residues. CDR3 in amino acids: CASTSFGTGVTTGELFF. In DNA form, the CDR3 reads TGTGCCAGCACCTCATTTGGGACAGGGGTAACCACCGGGGAGCTGTTTTTT. Supplemented by reference TRBV5-4 and TRBJ2-2, the full variable domain reads ETGVTQSPTHLIKTRGQQVTLRCSSQSGHNTVSWYQQALGQGPQFIFQYYREEENGRGNFPPRFSGLQFPNYSSELNVNALELDDSALYLCASTSFGTGVTTGELFFGEGSRLTVL.

The chain recombines TRBV11-2 with TRBJ2-4, with D tentatively TRBD1 (6 bases). The length of the CDR3 is 13 residues. The V gene lost 5 bases and the J gene lost 5 bases, with 10 bases spanning the gap. The germline gives CDR1 SGHAT, CDR2 FQNNGV. The CDR3: CASSLDRQNIQYF. CDR3 coding DNA: TGTGCCAGCAGCCTCGACAGGCAAAACATTCAGTACTTC.

There are a few counts of this clonotype. This chain connects TRBV7-2 to TRBJ1-2, with D unclear. The germline V and J ends were trimmed by 1 base and 0 bases, with 12 bases remaining between them. Germline assignment: CDR1 SGHTA and CDR2 FQGNSA. This CDR3 region has 16 residues. The CDR3 sequence is CASSLVGGRANYGYTF. The CDR3 DNA reads TGTGCCAGCAGCTTAGTGGGCGGCAGAGCTAACTATGGCTACACCTTC.

This clonotype was recorded a few times. The chain combines TRBV29-1 with TRBJ1-1; D possibly corresponds to TRBD1 (5 bases). This CDR3 spans 12 amino acids. Between the trimmed V and J ends, which lost 7 bases and 1 base, there was a span of 10 bases. CDR1 and CDR2 from the germline V gene are SQVTM and ANQGSEA. The CDR3 protein is CSEGTGNTEAFF. The CDR3 DNA follows: TGCAGCGAAGGGACGGGGAACACTGAAGCTTTCTTT.

The table lists this clonotype with many counts. The genes are TRBV14 and TRBJ2-5; the D gene is possibly TRBD2 (6 bases). The CDR3 totals 16 residues. V lost 0 bases, J lost 3 bases, and 14 bases lay in between. Per germline, CDR1 SGHDN and CDR2 FVKESK. The CDR3 nucleotides read TGTGCCAGCAGCCAAGAGGCGGGGCAGACCGAAGAGACCCAGTACTTC. This translates into CASSQEAGQTEETQYF.

This clonotype showed up many times. The CDR3 sequence: CSTQVDTEAFF. CDR3 bases: TGCAGCACTCAGGTTGACACTGAAGCTTTCTTT. The gene calls are TRBV29-1 and TRBJ1-1; D is uncertain. Trimming cost V 8 bases and J 3 bases, with 10 bases left between them. Germline V gene sequence: CDR1 SQVTM, CDR2 ANQGSEA. The CDR3 is 11 amino acids.

The chain is built from TRBV30 and TRBJ2-3; D ambiguous. There are 11 residues in the CDR3. V was clipped by 5 bases and J by 6 bases, with 9 bases between them. Germline-derived CDR1 and CDR2 are GTSNPN and SVGIG (reference sequence). In DNA, the CDR3 is TGTGCCTGGGCTAGTGGCGATACGCAGTATTTT. Amino acids: CAWASGDTQYF.

The V and J genes are TRBV6-2 or TRBV6-3 and TRBJ2-3, with 8 bases that match TRBD2. The V segment lost 4 bases and the J segment 4 bases; nucleotides outside the gene matches: 7. CDR3 length: 15 amino acids. Germline assignment: CDR1 MNHEY and CDR2 SVGEGT. CDR3: CASSSAGVLADTQYF. The DNA of the CDR3 is TGTGCCAGCAGTTCAGCGGGGGTGCTCGCAGATACGCAGTATTTT.

The chain recombines TRBV7-8 with TRBJ2-2; D is unclear. Germline V lookup: CDR1 SGHVS, CDR2 FQNEAQ. V was cut by 1 base and J by 13 bases, with 10 bases left in between. The CDR3 sequence is 12 residues long. CDR3 sequence reads: CASSLVGRGLFF. In DNA form, the CDR3 reads TGTGCCAGCAGCTTAGTGGGCCGAGGGCTGTTTTTT.

The sample holds a few counts of this clonotype. The chain combines TRBV6-5 with TRBJ2-7, with 7 bases fitting TRBD1. V was pared by 5 bases and J by 3 bases, with 4 bases of the junction left unmatched. Looked up from germline, CDR1 is MNHEY and CDR2 is SVGAGI. CDR3 length: 13 residues. DNA of the CDR3: TGTGCCAGCAGTGGAGGACAGGACTACGAGCAGTACTTC. It yields the protein CASSGGQDYEQYF.